This is a list of T cell receptor beta chains from one sample in a study of shared clonotypes between healthy human individuals. Using immunoSEQ multiplex PCR, the repertoire was profiled, and TCRdb retains in-frame clones only, with some absent. In the table there are some 1 million clones, under 80% of which are singletons. What was sequenced was memory CD4+ T cells sorted from blood. These receptors were collected from a man aged 18-30 years in good health. Each CDR3 is given with its conserved first and last residue.

J	V	CDR3
TRBJ1-4	TRBV2	CASSVVISGEKLFF
TRBJ2-3	TRBV2	CASSEARLVMPTDTQYF
TRBJ2-7	TRBV28	CASSSPPYEQYF
TRBJ1-1	TRBV15	CATSRAQQVTNTEAFF
TRBJ2-7	TRBV7-9	CASSLQGNSYEQYF
TRBJ2-1	TRBV4-3	CASSQDLWRLSSYNEQFF
TRBJ1-4	TRBV10-3	CAISDRTGDNEKLFF
TRBJ2-2	TRBV7-9	CASSLAPNTGELFF
TRBJ1-6	TRBV19	CASSLKTNSPLHF
TRBJ1-2	TRBV5-5	CASSLREGDGYTF
TRBJ2-2	TRBV29-1	CTGRGSNTGELFF
TRBJ1-5	TRBV19	CASSNLGTGVQPQHF
TRBJ2-1	TRBV2	CASLLAGVLYNEQFF
TRBJ2-5	TRBV13	CASSLVPSGGPPKETQYF
TRBJ2-5	TRBV6-1	CASIPQGALGETQYF
TRBJ2-3	TRBV4-2	CASSPGGRGRLDTQYF
TRBJ1-2	TRBV27	CASSLSMAEGHGYTF
TRBJ1-4	TRBV6-6	CASSYRTTNEKLFF
TRBJ1-3	TRBV5-1	CASTLGAAGNTIYF
TRBJ2-6	TRBV5-1	CASSSGQGTGANVLTF
TRBJ1-4	TRBV19	CASSIQGWANEKLFF
TRBJ2-2	TRBV5-4	CASSSTSGATGELFF
TRBJ1-5	TRBV29-1	CSAKNSNQPQHF
TRBJ1-1	TRBV7-9	CASSLAGDTEAFF
TRBJ2-3	TRBV29-1	CSVDSAISRGTDTQYF
TRBJ1-3	TRBV5-1	CASRGGNTIYF
TRBJ1-2	TRBV18	CASSPPGQLTNYGYTF
TRBJ1-1	TRBV7-9	CASSPPTGGPPEAFF
TRBJ1-2	TRBV6-5	CASSYSGTGTGYTF
TRBJ2-3	TRBV7-2	CASSFGGALRTDTQYF
TRBJ2-7	TRBV19	CASSIVAGETYEQYF
TRBJ2-2	TRBV5-1	CASSLGASTGELFF
TRBJ2-5	TRBV7-9	CASSLAQGARETQYF
TRBJ2-7	TRBV5-1	CASRRTSGSYEQYF
TRBJ2-3	TRBV9	CASSVGLAGGHTTDTQYF
TRBJ1-6	TRBV5-6	CASSLEAGSSYNSPLHF
TRBJ2-2	TRBV29-1	CSVEGQGVAGELFF
TRBJ2-5	TRBV28	CASSLRAGAPQETQYF
TRBJ1-1	TRBV11-2	CASSLVTGGKAFF